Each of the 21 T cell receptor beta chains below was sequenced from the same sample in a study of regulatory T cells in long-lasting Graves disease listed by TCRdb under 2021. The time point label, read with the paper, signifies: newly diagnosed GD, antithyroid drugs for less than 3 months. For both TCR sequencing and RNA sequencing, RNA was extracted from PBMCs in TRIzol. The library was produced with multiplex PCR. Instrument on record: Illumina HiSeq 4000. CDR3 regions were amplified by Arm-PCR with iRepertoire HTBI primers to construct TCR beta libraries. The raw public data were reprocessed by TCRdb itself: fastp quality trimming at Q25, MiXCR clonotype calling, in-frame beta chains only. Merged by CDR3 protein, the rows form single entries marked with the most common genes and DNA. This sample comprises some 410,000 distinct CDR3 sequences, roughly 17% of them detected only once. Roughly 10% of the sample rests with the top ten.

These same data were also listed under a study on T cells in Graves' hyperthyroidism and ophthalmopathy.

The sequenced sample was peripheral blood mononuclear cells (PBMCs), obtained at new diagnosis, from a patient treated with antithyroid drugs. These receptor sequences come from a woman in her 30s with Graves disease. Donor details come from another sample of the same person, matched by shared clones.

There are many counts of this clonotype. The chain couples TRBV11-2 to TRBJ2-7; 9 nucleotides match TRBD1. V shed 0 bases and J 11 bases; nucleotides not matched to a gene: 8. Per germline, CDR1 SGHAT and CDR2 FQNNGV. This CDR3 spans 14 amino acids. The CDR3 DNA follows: TGTGCCAGCAGCTTAGAAGGGACAGGGCTTCGAGAGTACTTC. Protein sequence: CASSLEGTGLREYF.

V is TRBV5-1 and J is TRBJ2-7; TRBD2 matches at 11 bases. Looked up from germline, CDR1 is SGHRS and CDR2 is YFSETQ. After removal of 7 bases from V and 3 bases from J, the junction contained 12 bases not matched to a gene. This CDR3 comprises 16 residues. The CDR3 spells CASQLLAGGPFYEQYF. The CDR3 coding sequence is TGCGCCAGCCAACTATTAGCGGGAGGGCCGTTCTACGAGCAGTACTTC.

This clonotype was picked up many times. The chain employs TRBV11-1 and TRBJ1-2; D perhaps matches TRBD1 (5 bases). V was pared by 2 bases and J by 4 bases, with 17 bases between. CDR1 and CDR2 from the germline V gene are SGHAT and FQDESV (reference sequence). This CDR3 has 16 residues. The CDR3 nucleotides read TGTGCCAGCAGCTTATCGACAAGCCAGGGCTTCTATGGCTACACCTTC. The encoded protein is CASSLSTSQGFYGYTF.

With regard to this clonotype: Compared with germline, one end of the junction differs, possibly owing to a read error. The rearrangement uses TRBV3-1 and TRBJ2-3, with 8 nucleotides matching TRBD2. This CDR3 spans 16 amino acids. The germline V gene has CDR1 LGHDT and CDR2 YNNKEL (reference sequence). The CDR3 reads CASSPREGLGTDAQYF. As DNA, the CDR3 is TGTGCCAGCAGCCCTCGGGAGGGCCTCGGCACAGATGCGCAGTATTTT.

CDR3 sequence reads: CASSSRSRTSIHEQFF. CDR3 coding DNA: TGTGCCAGCAGTTCCAGAAGCCGGACTAGCATACATGAGCAGTTCTTC. This sequence joins TRBV6-5 and TRBJ2-1, with 8 positions matching TRBD2. V lost 4 bases, J lost 8 bases, and 13 bases stayed unmatched. Germline CDR1 MNHEY, CDR2 SVGAGI. The length of the CDR3 is 16 residues.

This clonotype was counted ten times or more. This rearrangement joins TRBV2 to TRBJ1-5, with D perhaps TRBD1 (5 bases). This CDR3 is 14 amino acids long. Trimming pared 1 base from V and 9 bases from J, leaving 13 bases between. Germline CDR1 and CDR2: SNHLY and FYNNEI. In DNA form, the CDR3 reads TGTGCCAGCAGTGAAGGAAGGGGCATTGGGCCCCAGCATTTT. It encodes CASSEGRGIGPQHF.

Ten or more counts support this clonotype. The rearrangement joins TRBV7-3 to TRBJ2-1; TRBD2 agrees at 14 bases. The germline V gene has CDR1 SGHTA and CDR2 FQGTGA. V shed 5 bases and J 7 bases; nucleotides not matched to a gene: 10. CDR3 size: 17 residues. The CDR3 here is CASSGRRGLAGANEQFF. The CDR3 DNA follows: TGTGCCAGCAGCGGGCGCCGGGGACTAGCGGGAGCAAATGAGCAGTTCTTC.

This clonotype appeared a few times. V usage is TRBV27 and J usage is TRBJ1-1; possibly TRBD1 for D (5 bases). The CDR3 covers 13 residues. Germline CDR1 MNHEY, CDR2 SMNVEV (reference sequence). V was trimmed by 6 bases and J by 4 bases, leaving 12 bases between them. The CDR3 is CASRSRGVTEAFF. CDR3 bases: TGTGCCAGCAGATCAAGGGGAGTCACTGAAGCTTTCTTT.

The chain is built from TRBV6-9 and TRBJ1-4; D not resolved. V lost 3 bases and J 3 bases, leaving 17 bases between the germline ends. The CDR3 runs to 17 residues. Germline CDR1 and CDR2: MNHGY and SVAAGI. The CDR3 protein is CASSYLGPTHSNEKLFF. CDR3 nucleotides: TGTGCCAGCAGTTACCTCGGACCAACACACTCTAATGAAAAACTGTTTTTT.

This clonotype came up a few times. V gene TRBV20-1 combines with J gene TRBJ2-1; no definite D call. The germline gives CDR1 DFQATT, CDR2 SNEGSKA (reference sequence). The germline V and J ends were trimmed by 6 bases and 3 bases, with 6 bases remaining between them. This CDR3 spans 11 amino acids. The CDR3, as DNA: TGCAGTGCCCGACGCTACAATGAGCAGTTCTTC. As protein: CSARRYNEQFF.

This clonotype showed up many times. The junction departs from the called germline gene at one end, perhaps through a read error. The CDR3 DNA follows: TGTACCAGCAGCCGACAGGAGTCGAACACTGAAGCTTTCTTT. Translating it yields CTSSRQESNTEAFF. V gene TRBV3-1 combines with J gene TRBJ1-1; D possibly corresponds to TRBD1 (6 bases). Germline CDR1 and CDR2: LGHDT and YNNKEL (reference sequence). The CDR3 has 14 amino acids.

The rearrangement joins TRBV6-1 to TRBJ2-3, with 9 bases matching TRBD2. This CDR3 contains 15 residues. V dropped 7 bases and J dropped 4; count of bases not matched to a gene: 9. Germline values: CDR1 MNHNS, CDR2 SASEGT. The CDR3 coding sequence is TGTGCCAGCAACCAGCGGGAGGCCCTCCCAGATACGCAGTATTTT. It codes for CASNQREALPDTQYF.

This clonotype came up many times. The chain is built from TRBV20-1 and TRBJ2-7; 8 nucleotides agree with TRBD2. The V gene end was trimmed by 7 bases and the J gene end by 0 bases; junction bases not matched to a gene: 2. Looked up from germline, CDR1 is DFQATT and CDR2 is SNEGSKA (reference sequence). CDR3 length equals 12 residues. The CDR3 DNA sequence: TGCAGTGGGAGCGGGAGCTCCTACGAGCAGTACTTC. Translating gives CSGSGSSYEQYF.

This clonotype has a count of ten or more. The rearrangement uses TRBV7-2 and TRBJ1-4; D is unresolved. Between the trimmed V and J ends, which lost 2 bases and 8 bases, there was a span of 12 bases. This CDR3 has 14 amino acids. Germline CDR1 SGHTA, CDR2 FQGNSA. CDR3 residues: CASSLHTLGEKLFF. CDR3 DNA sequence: TGTGCCAGCAGCTTACACACGCTTGGCGAAAAACTGTTTTTT.

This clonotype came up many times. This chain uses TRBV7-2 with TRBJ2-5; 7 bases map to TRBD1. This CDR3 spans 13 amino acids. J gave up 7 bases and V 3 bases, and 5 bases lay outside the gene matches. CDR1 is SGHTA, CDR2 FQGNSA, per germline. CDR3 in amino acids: CASSFDREGTQYF. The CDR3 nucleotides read TGTGCCAGCAGCTTCGACAGGGAAGGGACCCAGTACTTC.

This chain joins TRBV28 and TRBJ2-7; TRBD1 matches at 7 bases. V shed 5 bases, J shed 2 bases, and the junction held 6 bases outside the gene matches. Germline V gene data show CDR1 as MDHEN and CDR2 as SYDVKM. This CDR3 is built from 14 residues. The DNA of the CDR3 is TGTGCCAGCAGTCTAATGGACAGGCCCTACGAGCAGTACTTC. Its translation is CASSLMDRPYEQYF. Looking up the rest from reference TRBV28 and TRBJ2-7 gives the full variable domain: DVKVTQSSRYLVKRTGEKVFLECVQDMDHENMFWYRQDPGLGLRLIYFSYDVKMKEKGDIPEGYSVSREKKERFSLILESASTNQTSMYLCASSLMDRPYEQYFGPGTRLTVT.

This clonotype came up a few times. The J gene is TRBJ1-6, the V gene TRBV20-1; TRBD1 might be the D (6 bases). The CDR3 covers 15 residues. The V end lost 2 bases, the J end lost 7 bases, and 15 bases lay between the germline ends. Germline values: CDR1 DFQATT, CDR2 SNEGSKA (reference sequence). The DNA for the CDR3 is TGCAGTGCTAGACTAACCACAGGGAGGAATTCACCCCTCCACTTT. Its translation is CSARLTTGRNSPLHF.

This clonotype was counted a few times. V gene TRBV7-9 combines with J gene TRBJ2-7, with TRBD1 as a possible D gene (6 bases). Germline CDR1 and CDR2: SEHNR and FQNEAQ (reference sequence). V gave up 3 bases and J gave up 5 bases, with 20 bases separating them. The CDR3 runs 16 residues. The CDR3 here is CASSLSLGTLDDEQYF. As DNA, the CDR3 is TGTGCCAGCAGCTTGAGTTTAGGGACATTGGACGACGAGCAGTACTTC.

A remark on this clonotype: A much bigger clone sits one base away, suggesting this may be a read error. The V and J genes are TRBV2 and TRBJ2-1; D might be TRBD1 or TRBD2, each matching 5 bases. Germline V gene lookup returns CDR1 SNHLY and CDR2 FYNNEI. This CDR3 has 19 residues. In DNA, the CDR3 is TGTGCCATCAGTGAGTCTCCTACTGAGGGGAGAGAAACCTACAATGAGCAGTTCTTC. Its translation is CAISESPTEGRETYNEQFF.

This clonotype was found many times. This chain's CDR3 is CASSSASEYEQYF. In DNA, the CDR3 is TGTGCCAGCAGCTCCGCGTCGGAGTACGAGCAGTACTTC. This chain connects TRBV7-9 to TRBJ2-7; D call uncertain. Germline-derived CDR1 and CDR2 are SEHNR and FQNEAQ (reference sequence). The CDR3 loop spans 13 amino acids. Trimming left V 4 bases short and J 4 bases short, with 11 bases between.

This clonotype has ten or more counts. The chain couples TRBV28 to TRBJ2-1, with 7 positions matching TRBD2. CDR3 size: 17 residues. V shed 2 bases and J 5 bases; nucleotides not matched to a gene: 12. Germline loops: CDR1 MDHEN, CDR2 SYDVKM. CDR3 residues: CASSLATGRLGNNEQFF. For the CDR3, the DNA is TGTGCCAGCAGTTTAGCTACCGGGAGGCTCGGTAACAATGAGCAGTTCTTC. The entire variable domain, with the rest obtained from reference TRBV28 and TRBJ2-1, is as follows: DVKVTQSSRYLVKRTGEKVFLECVQDMDHENMFWYRQDPGLGLRLIYFSYDVKMKEKGDIPEGYSVSREKKERFSLILESASTNQTSMYLCASSLATGRLGNNEQFFGPGTRLTVL.